Sequencing of this T cell receptor (beta chain) was carried out in a study of cytomegalovirus exposure and HLA in healthy donors. Regarding the study as a whole: Investigators reported 150 to 200 TCR beta chains as tied to cytomegalovirus. It is likely that the observed cluster of highly shared sequence variants was a sequencing artifact. A later analysis appeared to link common viral pathogens to several of the most significant clusters.

Losses at the gene ends were 5 bases for V and 4 bases for J; bases not matched to a gene: 10. This CDR3 is built from 16 residues. Germline V gene data show CDR1 as MNHNY and CDR2 as SVGAGI (reference sequence). PCR primers comprised 60 Vbeta and 13 Jbeta primers. Generated by immunoSEQ multiplex PCR, the TCRdb table keeps only in-frame clones and is missing some. The table shows roughly 130,000 clones, with about 80% occurring only once. In regard to this clone: Its antigen is still unknown.

Sequences were obtained from PBMCs. The V call is TRBV6-6, the J call TRBJ2-7, with TRBD2 matching 11 bases. This clonotype was sampled from a male donor in good health and CMV-seronegative. The CDR3 DNA follows: TGTGCCAGCAGTGGGCGGGGGACTAGCGGACCTTACGAGCAGTACTTC. It encodes CASSGRGTSGPYEQYF.